The 13 T cell receptor beta chains listed next were all sequenced from one sample in a study of blood T cell repertoires in COVID-19. Using immunoSEQ multiplex PCR, the repertoire was profiled, and TCRdb retains in-frame clones only, with some absent. The sample has some 170,000 clones, around 73% seen once. The sequenced sample consisted of PBMCs or T cells enriched from blood (not recorded which). The receptors were gathered from a woman aged 45-60 years who had recovered from COVID-19.

The chain couples TRBV19 to TRBJ2-2, with 8 bases lining up with TRBD2. V lost 9 bases, J lost 5 bases, and 17 bases stayed unmatched. CDR3 length equals 17 residues. Germline values: CDR1 LNHDA, CDR2 SQIVND (reference sequence). The CDR3 region is CASIALTVGRGTGELFF. CDR3 DNA: TGTGCCAGCATCGCCTTAACCGTCGGGAGGGGGACCGGGGAGCTGTTTTTT. Looking up the rest from reference TRBV19 and TRBJ2-2 gives the full variable domain: DGGITQSPKYLFRKEGQNVTLSCEQNLNHDAMYWYRQDPGQGLRLIYYSQIVNDFQKGDIAEGYSVSREKKESFPLTVTSAQKNPTAFYLCASIALTVGRGTGELFFGEGSRLTVL.

Concerning this clone: It is likely a read error, because the conserved phenylalanine at the end of the CDR3 is missing. Because the CDR3's place on the DNA is in doubt, the DNA is left out and the CDR3 is given as listed by TCRdb. V usage is TRBV19 and J usage is TRBJ2-7; the DNA was not used to check the table's D call, TRBD2. The length of the CDR3 is 11 amino acids, counting both ends. In germline, CDR1 is LNHDA, CDR2 SQIVND (reference sequence). CDR3 region: CASSRPHYIPP.

The chain carries TRBV9 and TRBJ2-5; D gene unclear. Germline CDR1 and CDR2: SGDLS and YYNGEE. Trimming removed 1 base from V and 5 bases from J, with 9 bases in between. The CDR3 totals 13 residues. In DNA form, the CDR3 reads TGTGCCAGCAGCGTAATCCCGGAGGAGACCCAGTACTTC. It specifies CASSVIPEETQYF.

The chain combines TRBV18 with TRBJ1-5, with 9 bases lining up with TRBD1. Germline V gene sequence: CDR1 KGHSH, CDR2 LQKENI. V lost 3 bases, J lost 1 base, and 7 bases stayed unmatched. The CDR3 extends over 17 amino acids. CDR3 sequence: CASSPGGGTGSNQPQHF. The CDR3 DNA reads TGTGCCAGCTCACCCGGAGGTGGGACAGGGAGCAATCAGCCCCAGCATTTT. Full variable domain (rest looked up from reference TRBV18 and TRBJ1-5): NAGVMQNPRHLVRRRGQEARLRCSPMKGHSHVYWYRQLPEEGLKFMVYLQKENIIDESGMPKERFSAEFPKEGPSILRIQQVVRGDSAAYFCASSPGGGTGSNQPQHFGDGTRLSIL.

The V call is TRBV6-5, the J call TRBJ2-2, with D tentatively TRBD1 (6 bases). V was cut by 6 bases and J by 0 bases, with 8 bases left in between. CDR3 length: 14 amino acids. Germline-derived CDR1 and CDR2 are MNHEY and SVGAGI. The CDR3 sequence is CASSRTANTGELFF. CDR3 DNA: TGTGCCAGCAGCAGGACAGCGAACACCGGGGAGCTGTTTTTT.

This chain connects TRBV28 to TRBJ1-2, with D possibly matching TRBD1 (6 bases). Germline loops: CDR1 MDHEN, CDR2 SYDVKM. CDR3 size: 16 residues. Trimming removed 5 bases at V and 5 bases at J, with 21 bases between. CDR3 loop: CASSTPATPTGYGYTF. CDR3 DNA sequence: TGTGCCAGCAGTACCCCGGCCACCCCTACAGGGTATGGCTACACCTTC.

This chain joins TRBV18 and TRBJ1-5, with D perhaps matching TRBD1 (5 bases). This CDR3 is 14 amino acids long. V lost 3 bases, J lost 4 bases, and 10 bases lay in between. Germline CDR1 reads KGHSH; CDR2 reads LQKENI. The CDR3 reads CASSPSQVNQPQHF. CDR3 DNA sequence: TGTGCCAGCTCACCGTCACAGGTTAATCAGCCCCAGCATTTT.

The CDR3 spells CSVVRELRGEQYF. CDR3 DNA sequence: TGCAGCGTTGTTCGGGAACTCAGGGGAGAGCAGTACTTC. The V gene is TRBV29-1, the J gene TRBJ2-7; D might be TRBD1 (6 bases). Germline V gene data show CDR1 as SQVTM and CDR2 as ANQGSEA. The ends were cut back, 4 bases at V and 7 bases at J, with 17 bases in the middle. The CDR3 covers 13 residues.

V is TRBV7-9 and J is TRBJ2-1; D might be TRBD2 (5 bases). The CDR3 length is 15 residues. Deletions cut 0 bases from V and 12 bases from J, with 18 bases between. CDR1 is SEHNR, CDR2 FQNEAQ, per germline (reference sequence). In DNA form, the CDR3 reads TGTGCCAGCAGCTTAGCTTATGCGGTCGCGGGTGGGCAGTTCTTC. Encoded protein: CASSLAYAVAGGQFF. The entire variable domain, with the rest obtained from reference TRBV7-9 and TRBJ2-1, is as follows: DTGVSQNPRHKITKRGQNVTFRCDPISEHNRLYWYRQTLGQGPEFLTYFQNEAQLEKSRLLSDRFSAERPKGSFSTLEIQRTEQGDSAMYLCASSLAYAVAGGQFFGPGTRLTVL.

The J gene is TRBJ1-5, the V gene TRBV5-6; D not certain. V lost 1 base to trimming and J lost 2 bases, with 10 bases between them. Germline lookup yields CDR1 SGHDT and CDR2 YYEEEE. This CDR3 is 15 amino acids long. The DNA for the CDR3 is TGTGCCAGCAGCTTGTTTCCCGGGGGCAATCAGCCCCAGCATTTT. It translates to CASSLFPGGNQPQHF.

This clone was recorded a few times. The genes are TRBV19 and TRBJ2-1, with 11 positions matching TRBD2. J lost 5 bases, V lost 5 bases, and 8 bases had no gene match. From germline, CDR1 is LNHDA and CDR2 SQIVND (reference sequence). The CDR3 contains 16 residues. The CDR3 region has the DNA TGTGCCAGTAGTCCCCATAGCGGGAGGGAGAACAATGAGCAGTTCTTC. Translating it yields CASSPHSGRENNEQFF.

This chain uses TRBV7-2 with TRBJ2-3, with D perhaps matching TRBD2 (5 bases). The CDR3 sequence is 12 residues long. V lost 5 bases and J 10 bases, leaving 13 bases between the germline ends. CDR1 is SGHTA, CDR2 FQGNSA, per germline. CDR3 nucleotides: TGTGCCAGCAGCCTAACGACTAAGTCGCAGTATTTT. Protein product: CASSLTTKSQYF.

The J gene is TRBJ1-2, the V gene TRBV28, with D hard to call. The CDR3 sequence is 13 residues long. Trimming removed 5 bases from V and 4 bases from J, with 11 bases in between. In germline, CDR1 is MDHEN, CDR2 SYDVKM. The CDR3 loop is CASSPHSPYGYTF. DNA of the CDR3: TGTGCCAGCAGTCCCCACAGTCCCTATGGCTACACCTTC.